The clone carrying this T cell receptor (beta chain) was found a few times. A second about 7 to 12 cycle PCR used barcoded and J-beta primers. One entry per CDR3 protein, called by TCRdb with MiXCR from the 5' RACE reads. The repertoire has over 1,200,000 distinct CDR3 sequences, 55% to 75% of them found once; the top ten carry approximately 7%. The record originates from a study of blood T cells in healthy people across ages. Study background: Roughly one uniquely barcoded beta molecule per two T cells was captured.

The junction had 3 bases not matched to a gene; V was cut back by 6 bases and J by 5 bases. Germline CDR1 MNHEY, CDR2 SVGAGI. The CDR3 is made up of 13 amino acids. The sequenced sample consisted of blood. The chain carries TRBV6-5 and TRBJ1-1, with 10 bases aligning to TRBD1. The receptor's source is a young man in good health. The CDR3 DNA follows: TGTGCCAGCAGGCTGGGACAGGGGACTGAAGCTTTCTTT. It encodes CASRLGQGTEAFF.